Reported below is one T cell receptor (beta chain). Authors' processing steps: Cell counts per sample came from amplifying reference gene primers. TCRdb's table, derived via immunoSEQ multiplex PCR, lists solely in-frame clones and lacks some. That table is the source of V, J and clone size, and D and trimming were worked out from the DNA. The sample records some 100,000 clones, around 92% being singletons. In germline, CDR1 is SGHNT, CDR2 YYREEE (reference sequence). CDR3 length equals 14 residues. Unmatched junction bases numbered 4, after V lost 2 bases and J lost 2 bases. These data are taken from a study of blood T cell repertoires in COVID-19.

The chain is built from TRBV5-4 and TRBJ2-7; TRBD1 matches at 7 bases. The sequencing sample was made of peripheral blood. The sequence came from a man aged 50 to 60 with active COVID-19. The CDR3 DNA reads TGTGCCAGCAGCTTCGGACAGGAACCCTACGAGCAGTACTTC. This encodes CASSFGQEPYEQYF.